Listed here are 17 T cell receptor beta chains from one sample, sequenced in a study of response to subunit inactivated influenza vaccine. MiXCR was run by TCRdb on the RT-PCR reads, yielding one entry per CDR3 protein. The sample carries about half a million distinct CDR3 sequences, roughly 23% recorded once. This specimen was CD4+ T cells sorted from PBMCs, taken about 5 days after vaccination. The receptors were gathered from a man aged 50 to 59 who received an inactivated influenza vaccine.

This clonotype has just a few counts. The rearrangement joins TRBV29-1 to TRBJ2-2; TRBD1 matches at 7 bases. The V segment lost 7 bases and the J segment 4 bases; nucleotides outside the gene matches: 9. Germline CDR1 reads SQVTM; CDR2 reads ANQGSEA. This CDR3 region has 14 residues. The CDR3 DNA follows: TGCAGCGCCCAGGGGGTCGTGAGCACCGGGGAGCTGTTTTTT. This encodes CSAQGVVSTGELFF.

The table lists this clonotype with a count of one. This clone may be a read error of a much larger clone one base away. V is TRBV25-1 and J is TRBJ2-7, with D possibly called TRBD1 or TRBD2 (5 bases each). V was cut by 3 bases and J by 4 bases, with 13 bases left in between. CDR1 is MGHDK, CDR2 SYGVNS, per germline. CDR3 length equals 14 residues. The CDR3 DNA follows: TGTGCCAGCAGTGACCCGGCAGGGACGTACGAGCAGTACTTC. Amino acid sequence: CASSDPAGTYEQYF.

The gene calls are TRBV2 and TRBJ2-5, with a weak D call TRBD1 (6 bases). This CDR3 has 11 amino acids. Germline CDR1 reads SNHLY; CDR2 reads FYNNEI. V lost 9 bases and J lost 5, with 10 bases in between. Here the CDR3 DNA reads TGTGCCAGTGGACAGACCGAGACCCAGTACTTC. This gives the protein CASGQTETQYF.

This clonotype was recorded a few times. This rearrangement joins TRBV6-1 to TRBJ1-2, with D maybe TRBD1 (5 bases). This CDR3 has 15 residues. V shed 0 bases and J shed 1 base, with 9 bases lying between them. Germline V gene sequence: CDR1 MNHNS, CDR2 SASEGT. This chain's CDR3 is CASSEAGQGNYGYTF. In DNA form, the CDR3 reads TGTGCCAGCAGTGAAGCGGGGCAGGGTAACTATGGCTACACCTTC.

The chain employs TRBV5-1 and TRBJ2-5; 7 nucleotides match TRBD2. The CDR3 sequence is 16 residues long. V shed 2 bases, J shed 5 bases, and the junction held 12 bases outside the gene matches. Germline CDR1 reads SGHRS; CDR2 reads YFSETQ. The CDR3 DNA is TGCGCCAGCAGCTTAGGCGCGGGAGTGGTGGTGGAGACCCAGTACTTC. Protein sequence: CASSLGAGVVVETQYF. Drawing the rest from reference TRBV5-1 and TRBJ2-5, the complete variable domain is KAGVTQTPRYLIKTRGQQVTLSCSPISGHRSVSWYQQTPGQGLQFLFEYFSETQRNKGNFPGRFSGRQFSNSRSEMNVSTLELGDSALYLCASSLGAGVVVETQYFGPGTRLLVL.

The CDR3, as DNA: TGTGCCAGCAGCTTTGCCAGGGACTATGGCTACACCTTC. Translated: CASSFARDYGYTF. This chain joins TRBV7-2 and TRBJ1-2, with TRBD1 as a possible D gene (5 bases). Trimming pared 3 bases from V and 3 bases from J, leaving 8 bases between. This CDR3 spans 13 amino acids. Germline V gene lookup returns CDR1 SGHTA and CDR2 FQGNSA.

The chain couples TRBV25-1 to TRBJ2-1, with D uncertain. CDR1 is MGHDK and CDR2 is SYGVNS in the germline V gene. CDR3 length: 13 residues. V lost 4 bases to trimming and J lost 0 bases, with 4 bases between them. The CDR3: CASSVTSYNEQFF. As DNA, the CDR3 is TGTGCCAGCAGTGTTACCTCCTACAATGAGCAGTTCTTC.

This clonotype was found a few times. The chain combines TRBV12-3 or TRBV12-4 with TRBJ1-6; TRBD1 matches 10 bases. Trimming removed 5 bases from V and 7 bases from J; junction bases left unmatched: 8. The CDR3 loop spans 16 amino acids. CDR3 amino acids: CASSRQGALGNSPLHF. The CDR3, as DNA: TGTGCCAGCAGTAGACAGGGGGCGCTGGGAAATTCACCCCTCCACTTT.

J is TRBJ1-5 and V is TRBV24-1, with D tentatively TRBD1 (6 bases). The V gene lost 2 bases and the J gene lost 2 bases, with 9 bases spanning the gap. CDR3 length: 15 residues. Per germline, CDR1 KGHDR and CDR2 SFDVKD. The DNA for the CDR3 is TGTGCCACCAGTGATTCTGCAGGGGGCAATCAGCCCCAGCATTTT. Its protein product is CATSDSAGGNQPQHF.

This clonotype was picked up a small number of times. The CDR3 protein is CSAENRGYEQYF. The CDR3 DNA follows: TGCAGTGCTGAGAACAGGGGCTACGAGCAGTACTTC. The chain recombines TRBV20-1 with TRBJ2-7; 7 bases fit TRBD1. Germline V gene lookup returns CDR1 DFQATT and CDR2 SNEGSKA (reference sequence). The CDR3 contains 12 residues. V was clipped by 5 bases and J by 3 bases; unmatched bases: 4.

This clonotype was seen only a few times. This chain joins TRBV7-8 and TRBJ1-2; 8 nucleotides agree with TRBD1. After removal of 5 bases from V and 5 bases from J, the junction contained 4 bases not matched to a gene. This CDR3 region has 13 residues. Germline lookup yields CDR1 SGHVS and CDR2 FQNEAQ. CDR3 sequence: CASSPDREYGYTF. The DNA of the CDR3 is TGTGCCAGCAGCCCGGACAGGGAGTATGGCTACACCTTC.

This clonotype was counted a few times. The chain recombines TRBV12-3 or TRBV12-4 with TRBJ1-6; 10 nucleotides agree with TRBD1. The V segment lost 6 bases and the J segment 8 bases; nucleotides outside the gene matches: 4. The length of the CDR3 is 14 residues. Here the CDR3 reads CASRTGTGDSPLHF. In DNA, the CDR3 is TGTGCCAGCAGAACCGGGACAGGGGATTCACCCCTCCACTTT.

The rearrangement links TRBV29-1 to TRBJ1-1; D uncertain. Trimming removed 4 bases at V and 1 base at J, with 7 bases between. The CDR3 runs to 12 residues. Germline V gives CDR1 SQVTM, CDR2 ANQGSEA. In nucleotides, the CDR3 is TGCAGCGTTGCCCGATCGAACACTGAAGCTTTCTTT. Translation: CSVARSNTEAFF. Drawing the rest from reference TRBV29-1 and TRBJ1-1, the complete variable domain is SAVISQKPSRDICQRGTSLTIQCQVDSQVTMMFWYRQQPGQSLTLIATANQGSEATYESGFVIDKFPISRPNLTFSTLTVSNMSPEDSSIYLCSVARSNTEAFFGQGTRLTVV.

This chain links TRBV7-2 with TRBJ2-3; D ambiguous. Germline V gene sequence: CDR1 SGHTA, CDR2 FQGNSA. The V end was cut by 5 bases, the J end by 4 bases, with 16 bases between. This CDR3 spans 15 amino acids. CDR3 nucleotides: TGTGCCAGCAGCCCCTCCCGGGTTCCGGCAGATACGCAGTATTTT. It translates to CASSPSRVPADTQYF.

This chain uses TRBV29-1 with TRBJ1-2; unclear D gene. The germline V gene has CDR1 SQVTM and CDR2 ANQGSEA. CDR3 length: 13 residues. This CDR3 is CTVNPNGPGGYTF. The CDR3 nucleotides are TGCACCGTCAACCCGAACGGGCCGGGTGGCTACACCTTC.

This rearrangement joins TRBV29-1 to TRBJ1-1; D is undetermined. The CDR3 consists of 13 residues. V shed 4 bases and J shed 0 bases, with 9 bases lying between them. CDR1 SQVTM and CDR2 ANQGSEA come from the germline V gene. The chain's CDR3 is CSVVSQMNTEAFF. The DNA for the CDR3 is TGCAGCGTTGTAAGTCAGATGAACACTGAAGCTTTCTTT.

This clonotype turned up a few times. The V and J genes are TRBV29-1 and TRBJ2-2, with 8 bases matching TRBD2. The CDR3 is made up of 16 amino acids. V lost 6 bases and J lost 0; bases outside the gene matches: 9. The germline CDR1 and CDR2 sequences are SQVTM and ANQGSEA. CDR3: CSVLAGTGSNTGELFF. In nucleotides, the CDR3 is TGCAGCGTATTAGCGGGGACTGGATCGAACACCGGGGAGCTGTTTTTT.